This T cell receptor beta chain was recovered during a study of T cell responses to AZD1222 COVID-19 vaccine. Turning to the study itself: Second-dose intervals near 4 or 12 weeks were combined.

Study-wide findings and caveats: Among spike-specific TCRs, nearly half reportedly target unmutated variant regions. Among the donors, most were white British and more were female, and clonal diversity was possibly underestimated.

The table lists this clone with a count of one. The antigen is not known. Sequenced by immunoSEQ multiplex PCR; TCRdb stores in-frame clones only, minus some. The sample carries roughly 100,000 clones, around 76% recorded once. Germline-derived CDR1 and CDR2 are SEHNR and FQNEAQ (reference sequence). The CDR3 is 15 amino acids. The V end lost 2 bases, the J end lost 5 bases, and 15 bases lay between the germline ends. This sample comprised peripheral blood, obtained on day 0 of AZD1222 vaccination. This sequence was found in an adult in good health. The rearrangement joins TRBV7-9 to TRBJ2-5, with a weak D call TRBD2 (6 bases). CDR3 sequence (DNA): TGTGCCAGCAGCTTACTGGGGGGAATTTCCGAGACCCAGTACTTC. The encoded protein is CASSLLGGISETQYF. Combining the CDR3 with reference TRBV7-9 and TRBJ2-5 gives the whole variable domain DTGVSQNPRHKITKRGQNVTFRCDPISEHNRLYWYRQTLGQGPEFLTYFQNEAQLEKSRLLSDRFSAERPKGSFSTLEIQRTEQGDSAMYLCASSLLGGISETQYFGPGTRLLVL.